The rows below give T cell receptor beta chains drawn from one sample of a study of T cells in Graves' hyperthyroidism and ophthalmopathy. One entry per CDR3 protein, called by TCRdb with MiXCR from the multiplex PCR reads. The sample has 600,000 to 650,000 distinct CDR3 sequences, roughly 20% seen once. Sequencing input: blood. These receptor sequences come from a man aged 30 to 45 with Graves' ophthalmopathy. Each CDR3 is given with its conserved first and last residue. The D gene is left open where the match is weak. The size entry is marked missing in some rows and otherwise reads once, few, many or a size class.

CDR3 DNA | CDR3 protein | D gene | V gene | clone size | J gene
TGCAGTGCTAGACCGCCCACGGTCCACGAGCAGTACTTC | CSARPPTVHEQYF | . | TRBV20-1 | . | TRBJ2-7
TGCAGTGCTATAGAGTTGGCTTCCGGGACTAGTGGCTATCTCGAACAGTTCTTC | CSAIELASGTSGYLEQFF | TRBD2 | TRBV20-1 | few | TRBJ2-1
TGTGCCAGCAGCGTAGTGGGGGCCCTGACAAGCCGGAACACTGAAGCTTTCTTT | CASSVVGALTSRNTEAFF | . | TRBV9 | . | TRBJ1-1
TGTGCCAGCTGGGGGGGTCGGGGACTCAAGCAGCGGGGGACCCAGTACTTC | CASWGGRGLKQRGTQYF | TRBD2 | TRBV6-2/TRBV6-3 | . | TRBJ2-5
TGTGCCAGCAGTTATTACCCCGACAGAGGCGAGCAGTACTTC | CASSYYPDRGEQYF | . | TRBV6-1 | many | TRBJ2-7
TGTGCCAGCAGTGCGAACAGGGTTCGGAGCACCGGGGAGCTGTTTTTT | CASSANRVRSTGELFF | . | TRBV27 | . | TRBJ2-2
TGCAGTGCTCATCGGTCCGACACTGAAGCTTTCTTT | CSAHRSDTEAFF | . | TRBV20-1 | . | TRBJ1-1
TGTGCCAGCGGACCGGGACGGCTATACAATGAGCAGTTCTTC | CASGPGRLYNEQFF | . | TRBV6-1 | few | TRBJ2-1
TGTGCCTGGAGTGTACGGCGGCTAGCGGGAGTCCCCTCCTACAATGAGCAGTTCTTC | CAWSVRRLAGVPSYNEQFF | TRBD2 | TRBV30 | few | TRBJ2-1
TGCAGTGTAGCGGGAGAAAAATCCGGGGAGCTGTTTTTT | CSVAGEKSGELFF | TRBD2 | TRBV20-1 | few | TRBJ2-2
TGTGCCAGCAGTCCCCTGGCGGCCCCAATTCAGCCCCAGCATTTT | CASSPLAAPIQPQHF | . | TRBV28 | many | TRBJ1-5
TGTGCCAGCAGCCCGGGACTAGCGGACAAAGAGACCCAGTACTTC | CASSPGLADKETQYF | TRBD2 | TRBV13 | few | TRBJ2-5
TGCGCCAGCAGCGTCGGCATTAGCGGGAGTGTAAAATACGAGCAGTACTTC | CASSVGISGSVKYEQYF | TRBD2 | TRBV5-1 | many | TRBJ2-7
TGTGCCAGCAGATCAGACAGGGCGGAAAACACCATATATTTT | CASRSDRAENTIYF | TRBD1 | TRBV28 | few | TRBJ1-3
TGCGCCAGCAGCTTAGGGGAGCTAGGCGAGACCCAGTACTTC | CASSLGELGETQYF | . | TRBV5-1 | . | TRBJ2-5
TGTGCCACCACCCTAGCGGTGAACACTGAAGCTTTCTTT | CATTLAVNTEAFF | . | TRBV7-9 | many | TRBJ1-1
TGTGCCAGCATCAGGACTAGCGGGAAGTCCGGGGAGCTGTTTTTT | CASIRTSGKSGELFF | TRBD2 | TRBV19 | . | TRBJ2-2
TGTGCCAGCAGGCGCGTGAAGACCGGGGAGCTGTTTTTT | CASRRVKTGELFF | . | TRBV11-2 | few | TRBJ2-2
TGCGCCAGCAGCCACCACATAGGAGAGCAGTACTTC | CASSHHIGEQYF | . | TRBV4-1 | . | TRBJ2-7
TGTGCCAGCAGTTACTCGGAGGGCTACGAGCAGTACTTC | CASSYSEGYEQYF | . | TRBV6-5 | few | TRBJ2-7
TGCGCCAGCAGCTTGGATCCAGCTGGGATACCCTGGACTGAAGCTTTCTTT | CASSLDPAGIPWTEAFF | . | TRBV5-1 | few | TRBJ1-1
TGTGCCAGCAGTTTCAGGGGAACGCAGCCGAACACTGAAGCTTTCTTT | CASSFRGTQPNTEAFF | . | TRBV6-2/TRBV6-3 | . | TRBJ1-1
TGTGCCAGCATGCGAGGGGTAGGTTCCTACAATGAGCAGTTCTTC | CASMRGVGSYNEQFF | . | TRBV12-3/TRBV12-4 | . | TRBJ2-1
TGTGCCAGCAGTTCGCCGGGACTGGGGATTCTGAGGGCCTACGAGCAGTACTTC | CASSSPGLGILRAYEQYF | . | TRBV28 | many | TRBJ2-7
TGCGCCAGCAGCTTTGGACAAGTGGAATATGGCTACACCTTC | CASSFGQVEYGYTF | . | TRBV5-1 | many | TRBJ1-2
TGTGCCGGCAGCGTGGGTGGGACAGGAGCCTACGAGCAGTACTTC | CAGSVGGTGAYEQYF | TRBD1 | TRBV9 | . | TRBJ2-7
TGTGCCAGCAGTAGACAGGCGAACACTGAAGCTTTCTTT | CASSRQANTEAFF | . | TRBV12-3/TRBV12-4 | many | TRBJ1-1
TGCAGTGCACGACGGTACAATCAGCCCCAGCATTTT | CSARRYNQPQHF | . | TRBV20-1 | few | TRBJ1-5
TGTGCCAGCAGCTCGACTCGACAGGGGAGCAATCAGCTCCAGCATTTT | CASSSTRQGSNQLQHF | TRBD1 | TRBV5-5 | . | TRBJ1-5
TGTGCCAGCAGTTACTCTATGGCGTTAAGATACGAGCAGTACTTC | CASSYSMALRYEQYF | . | TRBV6-2/TRBV6-3 | . | TRBJ2-7
TGTGCCAGCAGCGTGTCCCCCAACAGGGGCAACTATGGCTACACCTTC | CASSVSPNRGNYGYTF | TRBD1 | TRBV9 | . | TRBJ1-2
TGCAGTGCTAGAGATTACGACCACTCTGGGGCCAACGTCCTGACTTTC | CSARDYDHSGANVLTF | . | TRBV20-1 | . | TRBJ2-6
TGTGCCAGCAAAAGCTCTGGAAACACCATATATTTT | CASKSSGNTIYF | . | TRBV6-2/TRBV6-3 | few | TRBJ1-3